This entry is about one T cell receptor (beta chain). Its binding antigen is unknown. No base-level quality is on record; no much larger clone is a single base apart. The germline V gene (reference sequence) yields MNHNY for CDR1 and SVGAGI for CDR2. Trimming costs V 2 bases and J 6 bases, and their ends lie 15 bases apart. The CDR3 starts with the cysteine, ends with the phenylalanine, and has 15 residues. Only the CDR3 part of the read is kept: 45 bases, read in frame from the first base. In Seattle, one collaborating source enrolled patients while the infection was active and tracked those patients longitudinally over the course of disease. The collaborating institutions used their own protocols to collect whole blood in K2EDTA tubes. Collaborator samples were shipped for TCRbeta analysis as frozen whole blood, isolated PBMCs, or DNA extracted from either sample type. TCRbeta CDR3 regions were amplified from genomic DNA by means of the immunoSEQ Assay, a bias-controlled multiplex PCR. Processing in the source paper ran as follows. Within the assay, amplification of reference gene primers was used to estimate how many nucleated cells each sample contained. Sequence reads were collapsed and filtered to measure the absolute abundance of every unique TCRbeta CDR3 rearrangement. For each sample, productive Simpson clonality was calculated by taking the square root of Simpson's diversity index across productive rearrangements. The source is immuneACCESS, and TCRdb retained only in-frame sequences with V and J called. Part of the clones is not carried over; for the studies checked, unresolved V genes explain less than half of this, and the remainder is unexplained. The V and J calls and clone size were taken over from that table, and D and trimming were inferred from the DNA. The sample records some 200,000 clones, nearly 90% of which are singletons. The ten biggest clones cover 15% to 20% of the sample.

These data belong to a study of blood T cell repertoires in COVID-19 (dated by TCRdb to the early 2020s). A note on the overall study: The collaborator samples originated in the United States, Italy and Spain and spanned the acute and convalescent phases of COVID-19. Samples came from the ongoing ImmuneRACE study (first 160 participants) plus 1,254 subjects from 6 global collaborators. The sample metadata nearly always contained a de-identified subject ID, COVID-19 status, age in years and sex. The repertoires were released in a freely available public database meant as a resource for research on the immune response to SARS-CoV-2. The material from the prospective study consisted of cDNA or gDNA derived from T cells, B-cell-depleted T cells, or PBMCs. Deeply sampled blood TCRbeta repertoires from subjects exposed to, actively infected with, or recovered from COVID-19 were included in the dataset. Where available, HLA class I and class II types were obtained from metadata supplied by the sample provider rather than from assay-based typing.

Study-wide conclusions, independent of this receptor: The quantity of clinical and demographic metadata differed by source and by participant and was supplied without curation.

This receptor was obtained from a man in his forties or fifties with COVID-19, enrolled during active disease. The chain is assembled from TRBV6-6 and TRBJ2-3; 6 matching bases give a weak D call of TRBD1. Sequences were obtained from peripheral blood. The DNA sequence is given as TGTGCCAGCAGTTACCTGGGGGCGGTAAGGGATACGCAGTATTTT. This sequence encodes CASSYLGAVRDTQYF.